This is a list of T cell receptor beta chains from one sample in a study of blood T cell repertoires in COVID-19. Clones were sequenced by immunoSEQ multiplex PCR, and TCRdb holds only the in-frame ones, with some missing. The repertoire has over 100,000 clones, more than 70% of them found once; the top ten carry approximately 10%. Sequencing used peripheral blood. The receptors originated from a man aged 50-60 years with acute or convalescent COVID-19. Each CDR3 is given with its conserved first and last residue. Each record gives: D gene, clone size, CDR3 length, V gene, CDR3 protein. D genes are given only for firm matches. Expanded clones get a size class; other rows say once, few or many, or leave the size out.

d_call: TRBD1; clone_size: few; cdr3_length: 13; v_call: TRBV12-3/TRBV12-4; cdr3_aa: CASSTDRGSGYTF
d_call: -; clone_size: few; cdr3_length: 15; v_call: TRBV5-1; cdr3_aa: CASSLVPGNTGELFF
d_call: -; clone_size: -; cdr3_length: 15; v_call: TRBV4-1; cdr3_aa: CASSQVDRSNSPLHF
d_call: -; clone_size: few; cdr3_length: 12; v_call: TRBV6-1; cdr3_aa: CASSDWGLGQYF
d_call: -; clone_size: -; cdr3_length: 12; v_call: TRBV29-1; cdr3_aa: CSVLGGGYGYTF
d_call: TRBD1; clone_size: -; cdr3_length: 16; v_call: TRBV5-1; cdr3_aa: CASSLQGAGANEKLFF
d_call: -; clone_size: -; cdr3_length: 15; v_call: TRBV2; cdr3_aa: CASSFFNSLSSEAFF
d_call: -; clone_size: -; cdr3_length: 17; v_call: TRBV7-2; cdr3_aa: CASRGDRSARGADTQYF
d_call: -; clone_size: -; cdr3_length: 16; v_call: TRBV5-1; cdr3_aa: CASSLGPGAGDSPLHF
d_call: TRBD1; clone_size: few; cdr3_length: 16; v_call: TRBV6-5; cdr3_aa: CASSSSWTGMNTEAFF
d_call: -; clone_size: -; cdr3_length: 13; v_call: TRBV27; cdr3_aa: CASNSGRNTEAFF
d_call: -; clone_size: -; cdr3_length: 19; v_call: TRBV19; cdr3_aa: CASMDPGQGNLGRAGELFF
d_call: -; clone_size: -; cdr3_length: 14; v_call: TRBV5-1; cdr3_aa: CASSQGSGGNTIYF
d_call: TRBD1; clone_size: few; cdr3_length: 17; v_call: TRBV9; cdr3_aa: CASSRGQGADSSYGYTF
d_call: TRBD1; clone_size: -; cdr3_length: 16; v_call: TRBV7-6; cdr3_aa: CASSPGQGAGGYGYTF
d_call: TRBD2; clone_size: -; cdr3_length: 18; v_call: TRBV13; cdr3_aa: CASSLGLVAGGSTDTQYF
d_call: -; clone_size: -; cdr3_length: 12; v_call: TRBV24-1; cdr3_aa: CATSDFLGEQYF
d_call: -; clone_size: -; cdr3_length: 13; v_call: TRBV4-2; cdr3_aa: CASSLDRNYGYTF
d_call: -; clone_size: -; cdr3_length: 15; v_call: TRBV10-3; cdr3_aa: CAIRASGATNEKLFF
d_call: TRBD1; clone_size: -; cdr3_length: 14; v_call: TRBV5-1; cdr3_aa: CASNQRDRSTEAFF
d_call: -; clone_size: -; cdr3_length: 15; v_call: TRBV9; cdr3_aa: CASSPQAGLNTEAFF
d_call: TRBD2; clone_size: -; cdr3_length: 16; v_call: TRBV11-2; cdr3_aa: CASSSNRLASYNEQFF
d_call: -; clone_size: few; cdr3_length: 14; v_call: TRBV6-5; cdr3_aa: CASSFNTGSEKLFF
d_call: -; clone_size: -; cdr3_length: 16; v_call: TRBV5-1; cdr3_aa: CASSPRGALSGDEQYF
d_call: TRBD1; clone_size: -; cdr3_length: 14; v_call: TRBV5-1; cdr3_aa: CASSSDRGVTEAFF
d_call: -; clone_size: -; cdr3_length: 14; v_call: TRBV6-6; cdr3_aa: CASSYSQVQETQYF